This T cell receptor (beta chain) was captured in a study of beta chain features in type 1 diabetes (dated by TCRdb to 2017 to 2018). Background for the entire study: Patients and healthy donors did not differ in mean age, gender distribution, total cell number or subset yield. A total of some 100,000,000 sorted cells were examined across all samples, and a strong correlation was observed between cell number per subset and RNA yield. Naive and central memory subsets were obtained from all 30 or so donors, but regulatory and stem cell-like memory subsets were isolated from only 8 patients and about 8 healthy donors. The study compared TCRB repertoires of sorted circulating CD4+ T cell subsets between recently diagnosed type 1 diabetes patients and matched healthy donors. What the research found in general, with its limitations: Because the HLA sub-analyses included only small numbers of individuals, any influence of HLA type on TCRB rearrangement was left unresolved. Naive, central memory and regulatory TCRB repertoires appeared to be more alike among patients than among healthy donors. At VDJ recombination sites, patients with type 1 diabetes made fewer insertions and deleted more nucleotides, a pattern implying thymic rearrangement abnormalities. Shorter templates might be favored by PCR, yet because patient and control samples were amplified and corrected together, any such skew would affect both groups equally. A moderate but significant shortening of TCRB CDR3 length was observed in type 1 diabetes patients in all four CD4+ subsets. Because cDNA rather than genomic DNA was sequenced, highly expressing activated cells could have been over-represented, although no difference in activation and CD3 levels was found between groups.

Turning to this clone: What antigen it recognizes has not been identified. Within one base of it there is no much larger clone, and no base qualities were kept.

The High Capacity cDNA Reverse Transcription Kit was used to reverse transcribe all of the isolated RNA, meaning that expressed TCRB transcripts were what got sequenced. Deep immunoSEQ sequencing was performed on naive, central memory and regulatory T cell samples, with an average of around 3.4 million total reads per sample. After sorted cells were lysed in RLT buffer, RNA was extracted with DNase-treated RNeasy Micro or Mini kits, with the choice depending on cell number. Each cell subset was processed separately to prevent cross-contamination, with patient and healthy donor samples processed together. The immunoSEQ multiplex PCR was used to amplify TCRB sequences from cDNA, generating 87-bp fragments that spanned the CDR3 region. Sequencing of the amplicons was done on the Illumina HiSeq platform. The paper's data handling went like this. PCR bias was computationally corrected using synthetic template baselines, reads within Hamming distance 2 were collapsed, and singletons that could not be merged were discarded. By aligning reads against IMGT, V, D and J genes, CDR3 length, and insertions or deletions at six rearrangement sites were assigned. Within each subset, clonotype counts were normalized to sorted cell number, after which true diversity and Gini coefficients were computed with the tcR R package. The overlap coefficient, calculated on TCRB nucleotide sequences, was used to measure repertoire sharing. Out-of-frame TCRB sequences from naive cells were analyzed to stand in for the pre-selection repertoire. This immuneACCESS table, as held by TCRdb, lists in-frame sequences with V and J called but not all clones. Of the missing ones, under half trace to an unresolved V gene in checked studies; the others have no known cause. V, J and clone size are those of that table, while D and trimming were read from the DNA. Within this sample are 400,000 to 600,000 clones, with approximately 30% of them counted one time only. 0.06% to 0.07% of the sample belongs to the ten largest clones.

Each donor gave one peripheral blood draw, averaging roughly 120 mL, which was collected into heparinised tubes. A BD FACSAria II and a panel including CD45RO, CCR7, CD25, CD127, CD95 and CD27 were used to sort naive, central memory, regulatory and stem cell-like memory CD4+ T cells. A purity above 98% was achieved for all sorted populations. PBMCs were isolated immediately by Lymphoprep density gradient centrifugation and stained directly without culture. To minimize batch effects, samples were stained and sorted in pairs, one healthy donor with one patient per experiment. Sequences were obtained from naive CD4+ T cells from blood. The sample's cell subset or site label, in plain terms: true naive CD4+ T cells. This receptor was identified in a man aged 18 to 30 in good health.

Here the CDR3 is given as CAISESQFFGETQYF. The bases are TGTGCCATCAGTGAGTCTCAGTTTTTCGGGGAGACCCAGTACTTC. The V and J genes are TRBV10-3 and TRBJ2-5, with no confidently assigned D gene. CDR1 and CDR2 (ENHRY, SYGVKD) derive from the germline V gene. From the cysteine through the phenylalanine, the CDR3 covers 15 amino acids. The DNA shown is the 45-base CDR3, in frame from base 1. The junction carries 13 bases between V and J, which are trimmed by 0 bases and 5 bases respectively.